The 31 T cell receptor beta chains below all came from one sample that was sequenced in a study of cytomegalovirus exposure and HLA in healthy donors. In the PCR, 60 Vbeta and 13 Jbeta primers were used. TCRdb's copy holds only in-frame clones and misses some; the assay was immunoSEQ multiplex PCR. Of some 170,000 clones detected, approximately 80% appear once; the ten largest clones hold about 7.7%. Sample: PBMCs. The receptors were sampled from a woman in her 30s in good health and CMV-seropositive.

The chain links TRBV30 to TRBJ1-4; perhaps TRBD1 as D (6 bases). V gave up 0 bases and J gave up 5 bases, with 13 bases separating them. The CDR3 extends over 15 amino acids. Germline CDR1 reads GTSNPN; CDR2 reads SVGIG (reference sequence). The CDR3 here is CAWSVQAGGNEKLFF. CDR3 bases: TGTGCCTGGAGTGTTCAGGCGGGGGGCAATGAAAAACTGTTTTTT.

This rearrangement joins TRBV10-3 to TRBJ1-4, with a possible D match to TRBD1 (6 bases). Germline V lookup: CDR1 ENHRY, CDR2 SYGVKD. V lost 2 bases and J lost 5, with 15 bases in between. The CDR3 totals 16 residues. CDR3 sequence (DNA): TGTGCCATCAGTGAGAAGGGCAGGGGCCCAAATGAAAAACTGTTTTTT. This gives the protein CAISEKGRGPNEKLFF.

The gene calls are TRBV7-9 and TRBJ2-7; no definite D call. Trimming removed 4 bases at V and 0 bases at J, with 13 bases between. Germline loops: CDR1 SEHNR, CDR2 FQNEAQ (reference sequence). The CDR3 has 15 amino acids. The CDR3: CASSSIVNFSYEQYF. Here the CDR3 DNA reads TGTGCCAGCAGCTCGATCGTTAACTTCTCCTACGAGCAGTACTTC. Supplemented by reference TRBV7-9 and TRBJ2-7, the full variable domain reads DTGVSQNPRHKITKRGQNVTFRCDPISEHNRLYWYRQTLGQGPEFLTYFQNEAQLEKSRLLSDRFSAERPKGSFSTLEIQRTEQGDSAMYLCASSSIVNFSYEQYFGPGTRLTVT.

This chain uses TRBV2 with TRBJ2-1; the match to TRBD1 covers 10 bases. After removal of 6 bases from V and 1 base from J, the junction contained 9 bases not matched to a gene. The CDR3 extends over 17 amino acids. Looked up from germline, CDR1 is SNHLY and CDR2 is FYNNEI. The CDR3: CASSYPDRGLSYNEQFF. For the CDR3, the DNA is TGTGCCAGCAGCTACCCTGACAGGGGGCTATCCTACAATGAGCAGTTCTTC. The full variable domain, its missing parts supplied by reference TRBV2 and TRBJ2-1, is EPEVTQTPSHQVTQMGQEVILRCVPISNHLYFYWYRQILGQKVEFLVSFYNNEISEKSEIFDDQFSVERPDGSNFTLKIRSTKLEDSAMYFCASSYPDRGLSYNEQFFGPGTRLTVL.

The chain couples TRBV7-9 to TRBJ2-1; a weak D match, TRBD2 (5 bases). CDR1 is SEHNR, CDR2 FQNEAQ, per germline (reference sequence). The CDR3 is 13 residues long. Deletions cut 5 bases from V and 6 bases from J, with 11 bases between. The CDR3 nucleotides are TGTGCCAGCAGCCCCTCCGGGGTCAATGAGCAGTTCTTC. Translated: CASSPSGVNEQFF.

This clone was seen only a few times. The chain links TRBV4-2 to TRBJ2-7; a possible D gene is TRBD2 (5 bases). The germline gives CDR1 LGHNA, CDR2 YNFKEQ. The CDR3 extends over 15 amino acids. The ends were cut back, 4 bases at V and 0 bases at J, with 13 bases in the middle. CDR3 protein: CASSRGPPGSYEQYF. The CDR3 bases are TGTGCCAGCAGCCGAGGGCCGCCCGGCTCCTACGAGCAGTACTTC.

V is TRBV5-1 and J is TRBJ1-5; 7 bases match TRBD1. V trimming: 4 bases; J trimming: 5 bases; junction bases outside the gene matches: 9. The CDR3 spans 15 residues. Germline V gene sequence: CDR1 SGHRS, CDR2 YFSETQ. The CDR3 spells CASSLTGNQYQPQHF. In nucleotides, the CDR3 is TGCGCCAGCAGCCTGACAGGGAATCAATATCAGCCCCAGCATTTT.

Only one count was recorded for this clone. CDR3 loop: CASSPRDRGINSPLHF. CDR3 nucleotide sequence: TGTGCCAGCAGCCCCAGGGACAGGGGGATCAATTCACCCCTCCACTTT. The chain uses TRBV4-2 and TRBJ1-6; 11 nucleotides agree with TRBD1. Germline V gives CDR1 LGHNA, CDR2 YNFKEQ. J gave up 7 bases and V 4 bases, and 6 bases lay outside the gene matches. This CDR3 contains 16 residues.

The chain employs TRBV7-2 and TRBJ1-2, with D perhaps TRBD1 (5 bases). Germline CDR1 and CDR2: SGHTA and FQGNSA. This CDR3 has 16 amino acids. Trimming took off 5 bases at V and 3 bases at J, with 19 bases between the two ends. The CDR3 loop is CASSPGYRRMDYGYTF. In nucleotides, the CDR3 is TGTGCCAGCAGCCCGGGTTACAGGCGGATGGACTATGGCTACACCTTC.

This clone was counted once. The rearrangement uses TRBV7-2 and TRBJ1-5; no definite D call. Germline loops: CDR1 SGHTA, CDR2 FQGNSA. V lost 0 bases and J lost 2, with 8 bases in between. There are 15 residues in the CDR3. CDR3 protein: CASSLAFAGNQPQHF. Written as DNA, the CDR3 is TGTGCCAGCAGCTTAGCATTCGCAGGCAATCAGCCCCAGCATTTT.

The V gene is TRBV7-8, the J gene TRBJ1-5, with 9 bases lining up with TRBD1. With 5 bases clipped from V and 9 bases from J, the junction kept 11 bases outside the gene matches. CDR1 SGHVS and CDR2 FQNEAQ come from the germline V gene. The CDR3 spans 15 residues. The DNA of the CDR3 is TGTGCCAGCAGCGCGACGACAGGGGGGACGTCGCCCCAGCATTTT. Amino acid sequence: CASSATTGGTSPQHF.

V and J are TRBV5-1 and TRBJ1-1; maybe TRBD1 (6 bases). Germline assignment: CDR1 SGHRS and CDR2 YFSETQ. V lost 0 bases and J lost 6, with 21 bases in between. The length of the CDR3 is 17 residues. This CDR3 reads CASSLGISSRGRSEAFF. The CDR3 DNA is TGCGCCAGCAGCTTGGGGATATCGTCCAGGGGCCGATCTGAAGCTTTCTTT.

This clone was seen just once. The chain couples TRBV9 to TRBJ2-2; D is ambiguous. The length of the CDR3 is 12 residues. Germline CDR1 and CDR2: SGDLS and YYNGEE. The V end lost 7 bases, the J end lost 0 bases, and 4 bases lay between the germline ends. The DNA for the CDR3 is TGTGCCAGCGGGCCGAACACCGGGGAGCTGTTTTTT. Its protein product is CASGPNTGELFF.

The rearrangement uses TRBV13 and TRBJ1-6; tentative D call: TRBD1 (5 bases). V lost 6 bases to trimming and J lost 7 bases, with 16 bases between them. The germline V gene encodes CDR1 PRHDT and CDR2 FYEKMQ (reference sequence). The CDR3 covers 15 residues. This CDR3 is CASRGTPGYNSPLHF. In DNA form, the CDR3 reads TGTGCCAGCAGGGGAACACCAGGGTACAATTCACCCCTCCACTTT.

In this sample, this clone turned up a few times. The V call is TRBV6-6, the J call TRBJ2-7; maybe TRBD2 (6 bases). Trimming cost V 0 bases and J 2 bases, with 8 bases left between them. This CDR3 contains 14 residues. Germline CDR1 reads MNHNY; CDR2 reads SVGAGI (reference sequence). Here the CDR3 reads CASSYSEGPYEQYF. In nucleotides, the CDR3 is TGTGCCAGCAGTTACTCGGAGGGCCCCTACGAGCAGTACTTC.

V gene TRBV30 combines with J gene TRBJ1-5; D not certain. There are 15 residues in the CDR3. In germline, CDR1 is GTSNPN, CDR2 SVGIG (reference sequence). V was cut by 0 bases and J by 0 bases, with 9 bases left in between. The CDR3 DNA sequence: TGTGCCTGGAGTGTACCGGGGTTTAGCAATCAGCCCCAGCATTTT. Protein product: CAWSVPGFSNQPQHF.

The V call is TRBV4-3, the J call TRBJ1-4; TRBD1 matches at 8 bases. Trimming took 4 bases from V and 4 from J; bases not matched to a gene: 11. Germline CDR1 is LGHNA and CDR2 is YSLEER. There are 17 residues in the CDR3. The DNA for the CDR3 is TGCGCCAGCAGCCGAGGCCTGACAGGGGACTATAATGAAAAACTGTTTTTT. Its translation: CASSRGLTGDYNEKLFF.

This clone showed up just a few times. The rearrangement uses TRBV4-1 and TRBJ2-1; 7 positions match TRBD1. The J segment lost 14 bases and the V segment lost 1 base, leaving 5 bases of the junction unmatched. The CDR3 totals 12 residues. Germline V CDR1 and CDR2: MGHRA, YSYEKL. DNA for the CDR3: TGCGCCAGCAGCCAAGGGAAAACAGGGGAGTTCTTC. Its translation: CASSQGKTGEFF.

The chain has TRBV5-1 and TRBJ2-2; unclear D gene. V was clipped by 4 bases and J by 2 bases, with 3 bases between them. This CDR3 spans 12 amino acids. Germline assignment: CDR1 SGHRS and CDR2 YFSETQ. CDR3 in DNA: TGCGCCAGCAGCCTAAACACCGGGGAGCTGTTTTTT. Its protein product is CASSLNTGELFF.

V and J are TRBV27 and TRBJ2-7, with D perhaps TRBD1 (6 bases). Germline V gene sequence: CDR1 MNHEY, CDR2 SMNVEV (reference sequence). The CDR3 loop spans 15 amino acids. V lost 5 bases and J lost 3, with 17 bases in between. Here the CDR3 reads CASSESPGHLYEQYF. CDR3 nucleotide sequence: TGTGCCAGCAGTGAATCCCCGGGACACCTCTACGAGCAGTACTTC.

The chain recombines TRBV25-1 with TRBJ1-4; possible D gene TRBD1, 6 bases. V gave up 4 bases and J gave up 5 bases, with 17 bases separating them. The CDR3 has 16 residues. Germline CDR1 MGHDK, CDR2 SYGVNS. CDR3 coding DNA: TGTGCCAGCAGTGTAGGTGACAGGCCGCCCAATGAAAAACTGTTTTTT. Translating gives CASSVGDRPPNEKLFF.

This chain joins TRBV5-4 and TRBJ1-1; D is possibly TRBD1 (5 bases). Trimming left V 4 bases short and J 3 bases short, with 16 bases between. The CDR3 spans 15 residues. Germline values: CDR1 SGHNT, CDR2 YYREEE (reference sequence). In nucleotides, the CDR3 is TGTGCCAGCAGCCACGACAAAGCAGGGTACACTGAAGCTTTCTTT. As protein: CASSHDKAGYTEAFF.

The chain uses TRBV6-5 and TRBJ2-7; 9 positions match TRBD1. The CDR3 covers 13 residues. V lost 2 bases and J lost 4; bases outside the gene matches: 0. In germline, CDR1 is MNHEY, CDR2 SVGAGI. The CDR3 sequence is CASSYGTGYEQYF. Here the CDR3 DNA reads TGTGCCAGCAGTTACGGGACAGGGTACGAGCAGTACTTC.

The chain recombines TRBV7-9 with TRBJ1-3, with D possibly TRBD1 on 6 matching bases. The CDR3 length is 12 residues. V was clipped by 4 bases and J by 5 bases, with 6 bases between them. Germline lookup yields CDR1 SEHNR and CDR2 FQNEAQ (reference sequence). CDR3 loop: CASSWDRNTIYF. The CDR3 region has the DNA TGTGCCAGCAGCTGGGACAGAAACACCATATATTTT. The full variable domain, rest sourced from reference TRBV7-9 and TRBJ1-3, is DTGVSQNPRHKITKRGQNVTFRCDPISEHNRLYWYRQTLGQGPEFLTYFQNEAQLEKSRLLSDRFSAERPKGSFSTLEIQRTEQGDSAMYLCASSWDRNTIYFGEGSWLTVV.

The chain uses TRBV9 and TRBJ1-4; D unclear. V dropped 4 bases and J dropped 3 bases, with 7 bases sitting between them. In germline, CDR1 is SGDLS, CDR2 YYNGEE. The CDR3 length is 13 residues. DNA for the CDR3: TGTGCCAGCAGCCCTACTTCTAATGAAAAACTGTTTTTT. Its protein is CASSPTSNEKLFF.

CDR3 bases: TGTGCCAGCAGTTATCAGTGGACTGCGGCCGGCTACACCTTC. The encoded protein is CASSYQWTAAGYTF. This chain uses TRBV6-6 with TRBJ1-2; D remains unclear. Germline CDR1 is MNHNY and CDR2 is SVGAGI (reference sequence). The CDR3 is 14 amino acids. V lost 3 bases and J 8 bases, leaving 16 bases between the germline ends.

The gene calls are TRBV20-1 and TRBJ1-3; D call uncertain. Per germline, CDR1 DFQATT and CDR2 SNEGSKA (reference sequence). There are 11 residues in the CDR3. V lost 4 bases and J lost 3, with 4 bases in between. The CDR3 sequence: CSAIRGNTIYF. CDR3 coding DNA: TGCAGTGCTATCCGTGGAAACACCATATATTTT.

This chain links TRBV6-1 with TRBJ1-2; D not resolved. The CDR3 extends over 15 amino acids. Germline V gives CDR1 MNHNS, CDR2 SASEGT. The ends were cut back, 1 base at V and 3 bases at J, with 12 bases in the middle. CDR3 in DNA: TGTGCCAGCAGTGAAGATGCGAATCAAGACTATGGCTACACCTTC. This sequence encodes CASSEDANQDYGYTF.

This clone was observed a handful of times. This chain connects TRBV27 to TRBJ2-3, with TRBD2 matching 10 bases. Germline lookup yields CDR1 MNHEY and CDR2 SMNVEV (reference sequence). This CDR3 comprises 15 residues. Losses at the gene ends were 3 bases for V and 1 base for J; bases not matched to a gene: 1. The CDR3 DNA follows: TGTGCCAGCAGTTTTACTAGCGGGGGCACAGATACGCAGTATTTT. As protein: CASSFTSGGTDTQYF.

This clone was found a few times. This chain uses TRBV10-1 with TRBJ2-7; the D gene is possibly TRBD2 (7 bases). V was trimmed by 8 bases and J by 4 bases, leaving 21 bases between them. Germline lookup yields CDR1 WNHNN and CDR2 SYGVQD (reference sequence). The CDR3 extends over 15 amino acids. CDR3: CASPKEGGAFYEQYF. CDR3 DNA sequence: TGCGCCAGCCCTAAAGAGGGGGGGGCGTTTTACGAGCAGTACTTC.

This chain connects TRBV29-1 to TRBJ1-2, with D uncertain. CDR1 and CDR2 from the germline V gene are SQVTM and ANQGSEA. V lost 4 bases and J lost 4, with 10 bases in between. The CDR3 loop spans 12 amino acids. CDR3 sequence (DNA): TGCAGCGTTGTCGGGAGTTCCTATGGCTACACCTTC. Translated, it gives CSVVGSSYGYTF.